This TCR beta chain emerged from a study of T cell responses to AZD1222 COVID-19 vaccine. Clones were read by immunoSEQ multiplex PCR, and TCRdb kept only the in-frame ones, dropping some. The table lists some 120,000 clones, 88% of them singletons. Trimming removed 4 bases at V and 0 bases at J, with 10 bases between. Germline loops: CDR1 SQVTM, CDR2 ANQGSEA. The CDR3 sequence is 14 residues long. Points from the study as a whole: It should be noted that donors were predominantly white British and more often female, and clonal diversity was possibly underestimated. In all cases, repertoires were sampled only after the peak T cell response.

This clone showed up just once. Antigen unknown. The rearrangement joins TRBV29-1 to TRBJ1-5; D remains ambiguous. The receptor comes from an adult in good health. The sample here was peripheral blood, taken on day 0 of MenACWY control vaccination. CDR3 in DNA: TGCAGCGTTGCTGAAACTTTTAGCAATCAGCCCCAGCATTTT. Amino acid sequence: CSVAETFSNQPQHF.